The 25 T cell receptor beta chains in this list originate from one sample, sequenced in a study of cytomegalovirus exposure and HLA in healthy donors. The PCR contained 60 Vbeta and 13 Jbeta primers. The protocol was immunoSEQ multiplex PCR, while the TCRdb copy is restricted to in-frame clones and leaves out a portion. The sample includes fewer than 140,000 clones, around three quarters seen only once; the top ten take 5% to 7%. Input material: PBMCs. The receptors originated from a woman aged 50 to 60 in good health and CMV-seropositive.

The chain has TRBV4-1 and TRBJ2-1, with 7 bases aligning to TRBD2. The CDR3 runs to 16 residues. Germline V gene sequence: CDR1 MGHRA, CDR2 YSYEKL. Trimming at V came to 0 bases and at J to 3 bases, leaving 5 bases not matched to a gene. CDR3 residues: CASSQEPSGVYNEQFF. CDR3 nucleotides: TGCGCCAGCAGCCAAGAACCCAGCGGGGTCTACAATGAGCAGTTCTTC.

This chain links TRBV5-1 with TRBJ2-5; D perhaps matches TRBD1 (5 bases). The closer fit of TRBJ2-7 to the DNA end suggests the J call may be wrong. The CDR3 contains 16 residues. Looked up from germline, CDR1 is SGHRS and CDR2 is YFSETQ. CDR3 in amino acids: CASSTGSAGIKNEQYF. CDR3 coding DNA: TGCGCCAGCAGCACAGGAAGCGCAGGTATTAAGAACGAGCAGTACTTC.

The genes are TRBV5-4 and TRBJ1-2, with D perhaps TRBD1 (6 bases). With 4 bases removed from V and 4 bases from J, the gap between germline ends came to 14 bases. Germline V CDR1 and CDR2: SGHNT, YYREEE (reference sequence). The CDR3 is 14 residues long. The DNA for the CDR3 is TGTGCCAGCAGCCAGGGAGGGGACATCTATGGCTACACCTTC. This translates into CASSQGGDIYGYTF.

V gene TRBV7-2 combines with J gene TRBJ2-7; 10 bases are shared with TRBD1. The V segment lost 8 bases and the J segment 2 bases; nucleotides outside the gene matches: 6. The CDR3 is 14 residues long. The germline V gene encodes CDR1 SGHTA and CDR2 FQGNSA. The CDR3 is CASHTGTGAYEQYF. The DNA of the CDR3 is TGTGCCAGCCATACCGGGACAGGGGCCTACGAGCAGTACTTC.

V gene TRBV7-9 combines with J gene TRBJ2-7; TRBD1 agrees at 7 bases. The CDR3 is made up of 15 amino acids. J lost 2 bases, V lost 2 bases, and 6 bases had no gene match. Germline lookup yields CDR1 SEHNR and CDR2 FQNEAQ (reference sequence). CDR3 protein: CASSLPDRATYEQYF. CDR3 nucleotide sequence: TGTGCCAGCAGCTTACCTGACAGGGCGACCTACGAGCAGTACTTC. Using reference TRBV7-9 and TRBJ2-7 for the parts outside the CDR3, the full variable domain is DTGVSQNPRHKITKRGQNVTFRCDPISEHNRLYWYRQTLGQGPEFLTYFQNEAQLEKSRLLSDRFSAERPKGSFSTLEIQRTEQGDSAMYLCASSLPDRATYEQYFGPGTRLTVT.

The genes are TRBV15 and TRBJ1-2; weak D call: TRBD1 (5 bases). The V gene's germline CDR1 is LNHNV and CDR2 YYDKDF (reference sequence). The CDR3 extends over 15 amino acids. V was clipped by 5 bases and J by 6 bases, with 19 bases between them. The DNA for the CDR3 is TGTGCCACCAGCCCGGGGGAGCCGCGTGGGCATGGCTACACCTTC. Amino acids: CATSPGEPRGHGYTF.

V usage is TRBV19 and J usage is TRBJ1-5; a possible D gene is TRBD1 (6 bases). The CDR3 runs to 15 residues. CDR1 is LNHDA and CDR2 is SQIVND in the germline V gene (reference sequence). The ends were cut back, 2 bases at V and 6 bases at J, with 14 bases in the middle. The CDR3 region has the DNA TGTGCCAGTAGTATACCCGGAGAAGGGGGTCAGCCCCAGCATTTT. Amino acid sequence: CASSIPGEGGQPQHF.

V gene TRBV7-3 combines with J gene TRBJ2-4, with D perhaps TRBD1 (5 bases). The CDR3 totals 14 residues. Trimming pared 0 bases from V and 4 bases from J, leaving 7 bases between. CDR1 is SGHTA, CDR2 FQGTGA, per germline. The CDR3 nucleotides read TGTGCCAGCAGCTTAACGGGGCAAAAAAACATTCAGTACTTC. Translation gives CASSLTGQKNIQYF.

This clone occurred a few times. The junction shows a germline mismatch at one end, possibly a read error. The chain combines TRBV7-9 with TRBJ2-7; 7 nucleotides agree with TRBD1. CDR1 is SEHNR, CDR2 FQNEAQ, per germline (reference sequence). The CDR3 has 16 amino acids. The CDR3 DNA reads TGTTCCAGCAGCTTAGAGGCGAGGGGGCGAAGATACGAGCAGTACTTC. This encodes CSSSLEARGRRYEQYF.

J is TRBJ1-1 and V is TRBV18; 8 nucleotides align to TRBD1. Trimming removed 5 bases from V and 2 bases from J; junction bases left unmatched: 10. Germline CDR1 and CDR2: KGHSH and LQKENI. The CDR3 totals 16 residues. The CDR3: CASSGPLGQVNTEAFF. CDR3 sequence (DNA): TGTGCCAGCTCAGGACCCCTGGGACAGGTCAACACTGAAGCTTTCTTT.

The chain recombines TRBV9 with TRBJ2-5; 9 nucleotides align to TRBD2. Germline V gene lookup returns CDR1 SGDLS and CDR2 YYNGEE. The CDR3 contains 16 residues. With V trimmed by 0 bases and J by 5 bases, 8 bases remained unmatched. CDR3 sequence (DNA): TGTGCCAGCAGCGTAGGTTCTGGCGGGGGGGTGGAGACCCAGTACTTC. Encoded protein: CASSVGSGGGVETQYF.

There are a few counts of this clone. The J gene is TRBJ2-2, the V gene TRBV5-1, with D possibly matching TRBD1 (6 bases). The V gene's germline CDR1 is SGHRS and CDR2 YFSETQ. The V gene lost 0 bases and the J gene lost 3 bases, with 12 bases spanning the gap. The CDR3 sequence is 16 residues long. The CDR3 sequence is CASSLASGADTGELFF. CDR3 in DNA: TGCGCCAGCAGCTTGGCATCAGGGGCGGACACCGGGGAGCTGTTTTTT. The variable domain in full, completed from reference TRBV5-1 and TRBJ2-2, reads KAGVTQTPRYLIKTRGQQVTLSCSPISGHRSVSWYQQTPGQGLQFLFEYFSETQRNKGNFPGRFSGRQFSNSRSEMNVSTLELGDSALYLCASSLASGADTGELFFGEGSRLTVL.

The chain joins TRBV28 to TRBJ1-1; D might be TRBD1 (5 bases). Trimming cost V 4 bases and J 0 bases, with 12 bases left between them. Per germline, CDR1 MDHEN and CDR2 SYDVKM. The CDR3 extends over 15 amino acids. As DNA, the CDR3 is TGTGCCAGCAGTTGGATCGACAGATTGAACACTGAAGCTTTCTTT. It is translated as CASSWIDRLNTEAFF. Complete variable domain (other parts from reference TRBV28 and TRBJ1-1): DVKVTQSSRYLVKRTGEKVFLECVQDMDHENMFWYRQDPGLGLRLIYFSYDVKMKEKGDIPEGYSVSREKKERFSLILESASTNQTSMYLCASSWIDRLNTEAFFGQGTRLTVV.

This CDR3 is CASSILRGNTEAFF. The CDR3 nucleotides read TGTGCCAGCAGTATTCTACGGGGGAACACTGAAGCTTTCTTT. The chain has TRBV6-5 and TRBJ1-1; no clear D gene. The V gene's germline CDR1 is MNHEY and CDR2 SVGAGI. The CDR3 length is 14 residues. V shed 5 bases and J shed 1 base, with 11 bases lying between them.

This chain links TRBV13 with TRBJ1-1, with no clear D. This CDR3 is 16 amino acids long. V lost 5 bases, J lost 0 bases, and 16 bases lay in between. Per germline, CDR1 PRHDT and CDR2 FYEKMQ (reference sequence). CDR3 in amino acids: CASSQVLPLMNTEAFF. Written as DNA, the CDR3 is TGTGCCAGCAGCCAGGTCCTACCTCTCATGAACACTGAAGCTTTCTTT.

The chain couples TRBV27 to TRBJ1-1; 10 positions match TRBD1. The CDR3 consists of 15 residues. Germline values: CDR1 MNHEY, CDR2 SMNVEV (reference sequence). V shed 4 bases, J shed 4 bases, and the junction held 6 bases outside the gene matches. CDR3 protein: CASSSRTGGFTEAFF. Written as DNA, the CDR3 is TGTGCCAGCAGTTCCCGGACAGGGGGATTCACTGAAGCTTTCTTT.

This clone has more than one count but fewer than ten. V usage is TRBV28 and J usage is TRBJ1-1; 7 positions match TRBD1. Unmatched junction bases numbered 5, after V lost 2 bases and J lost 2 bases. This CDR3 has 15 amino acids. The germline gives CDR1 MDHEN, CDR2 SYDVKM. CDR3 sequence reads: CASSLLQGGNTEAFF. The DNA for the CDR3 is TGTGCCAGCAGTTTACTTCAGGGGGGAAACACTGAAGCTTTCTTT.

The chain recombines TRBV10-2 with TRBJ2-1; 13 nucleotides line up with TRBD2. Trimming cost V 7 bases and J 3 bases; bases outside gene matches: 6. The V gene's germline CDR1 is WSHSY and CDR2 SAAADI. This CDR3 contains 16 residues. CDR3 nucleotide sequence: TGCGCCAGCACTCAGACTAGCGGGGGGTTCTACAATGAGCAGTTCTTC. It specifies CASTQTSGGFYNEQFF.

This sequence joins TRBV9 and TRBJ2-2, with 12 bases lining up with TRBD1. Germline CDR1 reads SGDLS; CDR2 reads YYNGEE. V shed 0 bases and J 7 bases; nucleotides not matched to a gene: 10. The CDR3 extends over 18 amino acids. The CDR3 nucleotides read TGTGCCAGCAGCGTAGTCCCTGCCGGGACAGGGGGCGGCGGGGAGCTGTTTTTT. Amino acids: CASSVVPAGTGGGGELFF.

This clone was picked up one time. The chain joins TRBV7-9 to TRBJ2-1; 8 bases are shared with TRBD2. With 5 bases clipped from V and 7 bases from J, the junction kept 16 bases outside the gene matches. The CDR3 covers 17 residues. Per germline, CDR1 SEHNR and CDR2 FQNEAQ (reference sequence). CDR3 DNA sequence: TGTGCCAGCAGCCAAGTCCCTCTAGCGGGTCTTACAAATGAGCAGTTCTTC. As protein: CASSQVPLAGLTNEQFF.

This clone was found a few times. The J gene is TRBJ1-2, the V gene TRBV4-2, with D perhaps matching TRBD1 (5 bases). The CDR3 consists of 18 residues. CDR1 LGHNA and CDR2 YNFKEQ come from the germline V gene. V lost 3 bases, J lost 4 bases, and 24 bases lay in between. This chain's CDR3 is CASSQVPLIGADSYGYTF. DNA of the CDR3: TGTGCCAGCAGCCAGGTGCCTTTGATAGGGGCGGATTCCTATGGCTACACCTTC.

The rearrangement joins TRBV7-2 to TRBJ2-5; maybe TRBD2 (6 bases). Germline V gene sequence: CDR1 SGHTA, CDR2 FQGNSA. The CDR3 totals 16 residues. The V end lost 5 bases, the J end lost 1 base, and 17 bases lay between the germline ends. The CDR3 sequence is CASSPLAGRFQETQYF. The CDR3 region has the DNA TGTGCCAGCAGCCCCCTGGCGGGGCGGTTCCAAGAGACCCAGTACTTC. The full variable domain, with the rest looked up from reference TRBV7-2 and TRBJ2-5, is GAGVSQSPSNKVTEKGKDVELRCDPISGHTALYWYRQSLGQGLEFLIYFQGNSAPDKSGLPSDRFSAERTGGSVSTLTIQRTQQEDSAVYLCASSPLAGRFQETQYFGPGTRLLVL.

Worth noting for this clone: At the DNA level, this CDR3 is encoded by other sequences in the same sample as well. The rearrangement uses TRBV4-2 and TRBJ2-7; 9 bases align to TRBD1. This CDR3 spans 16 amino acids. CDR1 LGHNA and CDR2 YNFKEQ come from the germline V gene. J lost 1 base, V lost 3 bases, and 7 bases had no gene match. The CDR3 protein is CASSQEATGGSYEQYF. The DNA of the CDR3 is TGTGCCAGCAGCCAGGAAGCGACAGGGGGATCCTACGAGCAGTACTTC.

The chain recombines TRBV9 with TRBJ2-2, with D perhaps matching TRBD2 (7 bases). CDR1 and CDR2 (germline): SGDLS, YYNGEE. The CDR3 length is 16 residues. V was clipped by 0 bases and J by 2 bases, with 11 bases between them. This CDR3 reads CASSVATGGNTGELFF. CDR3 DNA sequence: TGTGCCAGCAGCGTAGCAACGGGGGGCAACACCGGGGAGCTGTTTTTT.

J is TRBJ1-1 and V is TRBV7-2; a possible D gene is TRBD1 (5 bases). Germline loops: CDR1 SGHTA, CDR2 FQGNSA. V lost 2 bases to trimming and J lost 0 bases, with 10 bases between them. The CDR3 has 15 residues. CDR3 bases: TGTGCCAGCAGCTTAAGGGGCTCGGTGAACACTGAAGCTTTCTTT. This sequence encodes CASSLRGSVNTEAFF. The full variable domain, rest sourced from reference TRBV7-2 and TRBJ1-1, is GAGVSQSPSNKVTEKGKDVELRCDPISGHTALYWYRQSLGQGLEFLIYFQGNSAPDKSGLPSDRFSAERTGGSVSTLTIQRTQQEDSAVYLCASSLRGSVNTEAFFGQGTRLTVV.